The 25 T cell receptor beta chains listed next were all sequenced from one sample in a study of T cells in localized non-small cell lung cancer. Profiling relied on immunoSEQ multiplex PCR, and the TCRdb table lists in-frame clones only, not all of them. The repertoire consists of approximately 41,000 clones, with more than 80% occurring once and the leading ten covering approximately 5.4%. The sample consisted of peripheral blood mononuclear cells, taken before any cancer treatment. The receptors were gathered from a male donor older than 55 with stage II lung adenocarcinoma.

This rearrangement joins TRBV15 to TRBJ2-5; no clear D gene. The germline gives CDR1 LNHNV, CDR2 YYDKDF (reference sequence). This CDR3 has 14 residues. The V end was cut by 1 base, the J end by 2 bases, with 8 bases between. In DNA, the CDR3 is TGTGCCACCAGCAGAGGGGCACAACAAGAGACCCAGTACTTC. Its protein product is CATSRGAQQETQYF.

The chain links TRBV27 to TRBJ2-1, with a weak D call TRBD1 (5 bases). Germline values: CDR1 MNHEY, CDR2 SMNVEV (reference sequence). This CDR3 comprises 14 residues. V gave up 3 bases and J gave up 4 bases, with 10 bases separating them. The CDR3: CASSFWGKYNEQFF. For the CDR3, the DNA is TGTGCCAGCAGTTTTTGGGGCAAATACAATGAGCAGTTCTTC.

The rearrangement uses TRBV5-1 and TRBJ2-2, with 8 nucleotides matching TRBD1. Germline V CDR1 and CDR2: SGHRS, YFSETQ. The CDR3 is made up of 18 amino acids. V lost 1 base, J lost 5 bases, and 13 bases stayed unmatched. Here the CDR3 reads CASSLPHDRGISTGELFF. In DNA form, the CDR3 reads TGCGCCAGCAGCTTGCCCCATGACAGGGGAATTTCGACCGGGGAGCTGTTTTTT.

The J gene is TRBJ2-3, the V gene TRBV9, with 11 bases fitting TRBD2. The CDR3 is 16 amino acids. Germline V gene data show CDR1 as SGDLS and CDR2 as YYNGEE. Losses at the gene ends were 3 bases for V and 4 bases for J; bases not matched to a gene: 7. This CDR3 reads CASSAGVAGGSDTQYF. The CDR3 nucleotides read TGTGCCAGCAGCGCGGGAGTAGCGGGAGGGTCAGATACGCAGTATTTT.

This chain joins TRBV5-1 and TRBJ1-3; D is uncertain. The V gene lost 3 bases and the J gene lost 1 base, with 14 bases spanning the gap. The CDR3 consists of 16 residues. Germline V lookup: CDR1 SGHRS, CDR2 YFSETQ. The CDR3 loop is CASSSIPYTSGNTIYF. DNA of the CDR3: TGCGCCAGCAGCTCGATCCCCTACACTTCTGGAAACACCATATATTTT.

The CDR3 DNA sequence: TGTGCCAGCCCGGGCCACTCTGGAAACACCATATATTTT. It encodes CASPGHSGNTIYF. V is TRBV6-1 and J is TRBJ1-3; no reliable D call. V was shortened by 8 bases and J by 0 bases, with 8 bases between the two germline ends. This CDR3 is 13 amino acids long. Germline values: CDR1 MNHNS, CDR2 SASEGT.

The gene calls are TRBV6-4 and TRBJ2-1; D may match TRBD1 or TRBD2 (6 bases each). The CDR3 sequence is 13 residues long. Germline CDR1 and CDR2: MRHNA and SNTAGT. Trimming left V 2 bases short and J 7 bases short, with 9 bases between. The CDR3 loop reads CASSDTGRNEQFF. The DNA for the CDR3 is TGTGCCAGCAGTGACACAGGGAGGAATGAGCAGTTCTTC.

This clone was seen a handful of times. The V and J genes are TRBV30 and TRBJ1-1; weak D call: TRBD1 (6 bases). V lost 5 bases to trimming and J lost 0 bases, with 16 bases between them. CDR1 is GTSNPN and CDR2 is SVGIG in the germline V gene (reference sequence). There are 15 residues in the CDR3. The DNA for the CDR3 is TGTGCCTGGGGAGGGGGAACGACAATGAACACTGAAGCTTTCTTT. The encoded protein is CAWGGGTTMNTEAFF.

The chain is built from TRBV28 and TRBJ2-3; TRBD1 aligns across 8 bases. CDR1 MDHEN and CDR2 SYDVKM come from the germline V gene. Losses at the gene ends were 10 bases for V and 3 bases for J; bases not matched to a gene: 9. The CDR3 is 14 residues long. The CDR3: CATYGQGRTDTQYF. The CDR3 DNA follows: TGTGCCACCTACGGACAGGGCCGAACAGATACGCAGTATTTT.

This sequence joins TRBV28 and TRBJ2-7, with D hard to call. The V end was cut by 3 bases, the J end by 9 bases, with 12 bases between. Germline assignment: CDR1 MDHEN and CDR2 SYDVKM. This CDR3 comprises 12 residues. CDR3 coding DNA: TGTGCCAGCAGTTTCTGGACCGGCGGGCAGTACTTC. This encodes CASSFWTGGQYF.

The V and J genes are TRBV2 and TRBJ1-5; D is ambiguous. Germline lookup yields CDR1 SNHLY and CDR2 FYNNEI. The CDR3 spans 14 residues. Trimming took off 4 bases at V and 3 bases at J, with 10 bases between the two ends. CDR3 in DNA: TGTGCCAGCAGTGGGCAGGACCCCAATCAGCCCCAGCATTTT. This codes for CASSGQDPNQPQHF.

The chain links TRBV6-1 to TRBJ2-5; weak D call: TRBD2 (5 bases). V lost 8 bases and J 2 bases, leaving 12 bases between the germline ends. The CDR3 has 13 residues. Germline CDR1 reads MNHNS; CDR2 reads SASEGT. The CDR3 nucleotides read TGTGCCAGCGGGAGACATAGTCAAGAGACCCAGTACTTC. Translating gives CASGRHSQETQYF.

CDR3 nucleotides: TGTGCCAGCAGTTTACAGGGGTCTAACTATGGCTACACCTTC. It is translated as CASSLQGSNYGYTF. The chain has TRBV27 and TRBJ1-2, with a tentative D call TRBD1 (6 bases). V lost 2 bases and J 0 bases, leaving 7 bases between the germline ends. The CDR3 sequence is 14 residues long. Germline CDR1 reads MNHEY; CDR2 reads SMNVEV (reference sequence).

This chain uses TRBV19 with TRBJ1-5; 8 nucleotides agree with TRBD1. Germline loops: CDR1 LNHDA, CDR2 SQIVND (reference sequence). V was clipped by 5 bases and J by 0 bases; unmatched bases: 6. The CDR3 is 16 amino acids. CDR3 DNA sequence: TGTGCCAGTAGTTCGGGACAGGTTTTTAGCAATCAGCCCCAGCATTTT. It yields the protein CASSSGQVFSNQPQHF.

The chain has TRBV6-5 and TRBJ1-2, with D perhaps TRBD1 (5 bases). Germline values: CDR1 MNHEY, CDR2 SVGAGI. Between the trimmed V and J ends, which lost 4 bases and 8 bases, there was a span of 11 bases. This CDR3 has 12 residues. As DNA, the CDR3 is TGTGCCAGCAGTTCCCAGACAGCCGGCTACACCTTC. This translates into CASSSQTAGYTF.

The chain carries TRBV7-9 and TRBJ1-5; 9 nucleotides align to TRBD1. This CDR3 comprises 15 residues. Germline V gene sequence: CDR1 SEHNR, CDR2 FQNEAQ (reference sequence). Trimming removed 5 bases from V and 4 bases from J; junction bases left unmatched: 6. The DNA of the CDR3 is TGTGCCAGCAGCACTGGACAGGGGAAAAATCAGCCCCAGCATTTT. Residues: CASSTGQGKNQPQHF.

This rearrangement joins TRBV7-6 to TRBJ2-1; D gene unclear. The CDR3 length is 12 residues. The V gene's germline CDR1 is SGHVS and CDR2 FNYEAQ. Trimming removed 6 bases at V and 3 bases at J, with 6 bases between. CDR3 sequence: CASSSYYNEQFF. The CDR3 nucleotides read TGTGCCAGCAGTTCGTACTACAATGAGCAGTTCTTC. The full variable domain, in which reference TRBV7-6 and TRBJ2-1 provide the parts outside the CDR3, is GAGVSQSPRYKVTKRGQDVALRCDPISGHVSLYWYRQALGQGPEFLTYFNYEAQQDKSGLPNDRFSAERPEGSISTLTIQRTEQRDSAMYRCASSSYYNEQFFGPGTRLTVL.

This clone was found a few times. J is TRBJ1-1 and V is TRBV6-5, with D possibly matching TRBD1 (5 bases). The CDR3 has 15 amino acids. Germline V gene sequence: CDR1 MNHEY, CDR2 SVGAGI. V lost 6 bases, J lost 3 bases, and 17 bases lay in between. CDR3 nucleotides: TGTGCCAGCAGCCCCAGGGCCCGGAGGGACACTGAAGCTTTCTTT. Its protein product is CASSPRARRDTEAFF.

The V gene is TRBV30, the J gene TRBJ2-1, with 10 bases aligning to TRBD2. The CDR3 runs 18 residues. The germline gives CDR1 GTSNPN, CDR2 SVGIG (reference sequence). Unmatched junction bases numbered 12, after V lost 2 bases and J lost 2 bases. CDR3 nucleotide sequence: TGTGCCTGGAGTAGGTGGTCTAGCGGGAGAGACGCCTACAATGAGCAGTTCTTC. It yields the protein CAWSRWSSGRDAYNEQFF. The full variable domain, its missing parts supplied by reference TRBV30 and TRBJ2-1, is SQTIHQWPATLVQPVGSPLSLECTVEGTSNPNLYWYRQAAGRGLQLLFYSVGIGQISSEVPQNLSASRPQDRQFILSSKKLLLSDSGFYLCAWSRWSSGRDAYNEQFFGPGTRLTVL.

The V call is TRBV6-1, the J call TRBJ1-2; 8 bases fit TRBD1. V shed 7 bases and J 3 bases; nucleotides not matched to a gene: 10. The CDR3 contains 15 residues. Per germline, CDR1 MNHNS and CDR2 SASEGT. Written as DNA, the CDR3 is TGTGCCAGCACCAAAGGACAGGGATCTGACTATGGCTACACCTTC. Translating gives CASTKGQGSDYGYTF.

This sequence joins TRBV7-3 and TRBJ2-6; 9 nucleotides match TRBD1. This CDR3 is 15 amino acids long. CDR1 and CDR2 (germline): SGHTA, FQGTGA. Trimming took 5 bases from V and 2 from J; bases not matched to a gene: 1. This chain's CDR3 is CASSRQGAGANVLTF. The CDR3 DNA reads TGTGCCAGCAGCCGACAGGGGGCTGGGGCCAACGTCCTGACTTTC.

V gene TRBV5-1 combines with J gene TRBJ2-5; D call uncertain. Trimming pared 5 bases from V and 1 base from J, leaving 12 bases between. CDR1 is SGHRS, CDR2 YFSETQ, per germline. The CDR3 has 14 amino acids. CDR3 sequence reads: CASSPGAVQETQYF. Written as DNA, the CDR3 is TGCGCCAGCAGTCCAGGAGCAGTCCAAGAGACCCAGTACTTC.

This clone was observed a handful of times. The genes are TRBV27 and TRBJ1-5; no firm D call. V gave up 1 base and J gave up 4 bases, with 5 bases separating them. The CDR3 has 13 residues. Germline V gene data show CDR1 as MNHEY and CDR2 as SMNVEV (reference sequence). The CDR3 spells CASSLLGNQPQHF. CDR3 nucleotides: TGTGCCAGCAGTTTATTAGGGAATCAGCCCCAGCATTTT.

The V gene is TRBV6-5, the J gene TRBJ1-1; 9 bases match TRBD1. This CDR3 spans 14 amino acids. The germline gives CDR1 MNHEY, CDR2 SVGAGI. V shed 6 bases and J 6 bases; nucleotides not matched to a gene: 8. In DNA, the CDR3 is TGTGCCAGCAGCACAAACAGGGGGCGAGCTGAAGCTTTCTTT. It encodes CASSTNRGRAEAFF.

The table lists this clone with a few counts. The chain combines TRBV5-1 with TRBJ1-2; D perhaps matches TRBD1 (5 bases). V dropped 5 bases and J dropped 6 bases, with 17 bases sitting between them. Germline CDR1 and CDR2: SGHRS and YFSETQ. This CDR3 is 14 amino acids long. CDR3: CASRGPDWEDGYTF. The CDR3 coding sequence is TGCGCCAGCAGGGGGCCTGACTGGGAAGATGGCTACACCTTC.